This paragraph reports one T cell receptor (beta chain). Its antigen is still unknown. The CDR3 end lies 3 residues beyond the end of the read and is filled in from the germline J gene. The CDR3 covers 16 residues, taking in both the cysteine and the phenylalanine. Part of the CDR3 DNA is given, 39 bases translated from base 1. CDR1 and CDR2, looked up from the germline V gene (reference sequence), are LNHDA and SQIVND. A distance of 16 bases separates the germline ends of V and J, which lose 4 bases and 1 base respectively. Read against the paper, the sample's treatment or condition label means: autologous CTL019 cells: CD19 CAR with 4-1BB and CD3 zeta domains. TCR zeta and 4-1BB costimulatory signaling domains were incorporated into the CD19 CAR. T cells for CTL019 manufacturing were collected from peripheral blood by means of leukapheresis. The DNeasy Blood and Tissue Kit was used to extract genomic DNA from pre-infusion T cells, peripheral blood, or sorted post-infusion T cells.

The immunoSEQ assay was used to perform TCR beta chain deep sequencing. From the authors' description of their analysis: Only productive TCR beta rearrangements were used to compute clonotype frequencies. The table was pulled from immuneACCESS by TCRdb, which kept in-frame rearrangements only. Such tables lose some clones; where checked, under half of the loss comes from unresolved V genes, and the rest has no known cause. Clonal size and the V and J genes are those of that table, whereas D and trimming came from the DNA. This sample's table contains about 30,000 clones. The top ten clones comprise about 2% of the sample. These data originate in a study of TET2 disruption in CD19-targeted CAR T cells (dated by TCRdb to between 2017 and 2018). Notes on the research overall: No additional inclusion criteria were applied, and the number of samples was determined by the original clinical trial design and by sample availability. The paper as a whole reports these results and caveats: The conclusions about the patient's CAR T cells were based on extensive analysis of only one subject.

The sequence was obtained from a man aged 70-80 years with chronic lymphocytic leukemia. The rearranged chain carries TRBV19 and TRBJ1-1, and TRBD1 may be the D gene, going by 5 matching bases. Sequencing was performed on CD8- CAR+ T cells sorted from cultured blood T cells, taken for CD19 CAR T cell therapy. This sample's cell subset or site label indicates: CD8-negative CAR-positive T cells from the infusion product. The CDR3 in this case is CASSKRDGSGNTEAFF. The sequenced part of the CDR3 DNA is TGTGCCAGTAGTAAGCGGGACGGATCGGGGAACACTGAA.